The 16 T cell receptor beta chains below all came from one sample that was sequenced in a study of T-cell reconstitution after alpha-beta-depleted transplantation in children. For TCRbeta, the library was prepared with unique molecular identifiers. TCRdb recomputed calls from the PCR reads with MiXCR, one row per CDR3 protein. The sample has some 150,000 distinct CDR3 sequences; 8.8% are singletons. The source material was PBMCs, mostly from graft donor cells, sampled 180 days after TCRalphabeta/CD19-depleted stem cell transplant. The receptors originated from a female patient between 2 and 10 years old who had a stem cell transplant for congenital amegakaryocytic thrombocytopenia, so the T cells may come from the graft donor.

This clonotype was picked up a small number of times. CDR3 sequence: CATSQTRLAGHPSSYNEQFF. CDR3 DNA sequence: TGTGCCACCAGTCAGACCCGGCTAGCGGGTCACCCGAGCTCCTACAATGAGCAGTTCTTC. The chain carries TRBV24-1 and TRBJ2-1; TRBD2 agrees at 8 bases. This CDR3 contains 20 residues. The trim removed 6 bases at V and 0 bases at J, leaving 18 bases unmatched. CDR1 and CDR2 from the germline V gene are KGHDR and SFDVKD.

V is TRBV5-5 and J is TRBJ2-1; TRBD1 might be the D (5 bases). V was clipped by 4 bases and J by 0 bases, with 14 bases between them. Germline CDR1 is SGHKS and CDR2 is YYEKEE (reference sequence). This CDR3 has 16 residues. For the CDR3, the DNA is TGTGCCAGCAGCAGAACAGGTTCGAGCTCCTACAATGAGCAGTTCTTC. The encoded protein is CASSRTGSSSYNEQFF.

This clonotype was seen a handful of times. The chain has TRBV3-1 and TRBJ2-5; D not resolved. Germline V lookup: CDR1 LGHDT, CDR2 YNNKEL (reference sequence). The CDR3 sequence is 15 residues long. The germline V and J ends were trimmed by 2 bases and 7 bases, with 17 bases remaining between them. CDR3 DNA: TGTGCCAGCAGCCAATTAGCCAACCACATGGGGACCCAGTACTTC. It translates to CASSQLANHMGTQYF.

This clonotype has a handful of counts. This rearrangement joins TRBV2 to TRBJ2-2; 10 bases align to TRBD1. There are 14 residues in the CDR3. Germline V CDR1 and CDR2: SNHLY, FYNNEI. The V gene end was trimmed by 7 bases and the J gene end by 6 bases; junction bases not matched to a gene: 5. CDR3 residues: CASTKTGGPGELFF. For the CDR3, the DNA is TGTGCCAGCACCAAGACAGGGGGCCCCGGGGAGCTGTTTTTT.

This clonotype was detected ten times or more. J is TRBJ1-1 and V is TRBV4-2; a weak D match, TRBD1 (5 bases). Germline V gene lookup returns CDR1 LGHNA and CDR2 YNFKEQ. There are 13 residues in the CDR3. Trimming took off 1 base at V and 3 bases at J, with 6 bases between the two ends. The CDR3 region has the DNA TGTGCCAGCAGCCAAGGGACATACACTGAAGCTTTCTTT. It is translated as CASSQGTYTEAFF.

This chain uses TRBV10-3 with TRBJ1-5; D perhaps matches TRBD1 (6 bases). The germline V gene has CDR1 ENHRY and CDR2 SYGVKD. The CDR3 is 15 amino acids. V lost 3 bases, J lost 1 base, and 10 bases lay in between. The chain's CDR3 is CAISDRGWSNQPQHF. The CDR3 DNA is TGTGCCATCAGTGACAGGGGATGGAGCAATCAGCCCCAGCATTTT.

This clonotype was recorded many times. The chain employs TRBV20-1 and TRBJ2-7, with D perhaps TRBD2 (6 bases). The CDR3 extends over 12 amino acids. Germline V gives CDR1 DFQATT, CDR2 SNEGSKA (reference sequence). The V end was cut by 1 base, the J end by 4 bases, with 8 bases between. Here the CDR3 DNA reads TGCAGTGCTAGAGCGGGAGTTTACGAGCAGTACTTC. Its protein is CSARAGVYEQYF.

This clonotype showed up many times. CDR3 protein: CASRWDGPISPYEQYF. The CDR3 nucleotides are TGCGCCAGCAGGTGGGACGGACCGATATCCCCCTACGAGCAGTACTTC. The V call is TRBV5-1, the J call TRBJ2-7; possibly TRBD1 or TRBD2 for D (5 bases each). V lost 5 bases and J lost 2, with 20 bases in between. The germline V gene has CDR1 SGHRS and CDR2 YFSETQ. The CDR3 covers 16 residues.

The sample holds many counts of this clonotype. This chain joins TRBV27 and TRBJ1-5; weak D call: TRBD1 (6 bases). CDR1 and CDR2 (germline): MNHEY, SMNVEV (reference sequence). Trimming left V 4 bases short and J 3 bases short, with 7 bases between. The CDR3 has 13 residues. CDR3 residues: CASSWTVNQPQHF. CDR3 sequence (DNA): TGTGCCAGCAGTTGGACAGTCAATCAGCCCCAGCATTTT.

This clonotype was detected ten times or more. The genes are TRBV12-3 or TRBV12-4 and TRBJ2-3, with 8 bases aligning to TRBD2. The V gene end was trimmed by 4 bases and the J gene end by 0 bases; junction bases not matched to a gene: 9. The length of the CDR3 is 17 residues. This CDR3 reads CASSYGGAGVSTDTQYF. The CDR3 DNA follows: TGTGCCAGCAGTTACGGCGGAGCGGGAGTCAGCACAGATACGCAGTATTTT.

This clonotype was recorded many times. The V and J genes are TRBV5-1 and TRBJ2-2; D remains unclear. Germline V lookup: CDR1 SGHRS, CDR2 YFSETQ. Trimming shortened V by 0 bases and J by 7 bases, and 10 bases separated the two germline ends. CDR3 length equals 14 residues. The CDR3 coding sequence is TGCGCCAGCAGCTTGGAGTCCTCTCACGGGGAGCTGTTTTTT. This translates into CASSLESSHGELFF.

In its sample, this clonotype was seen many times. V and J are TRBV6-1 and TRBJ2-4; D is unresolved. In germline, CDR1 is MNHNS, CDR2 SASEGT. The CDR3 sequence is 15 residues long. Trimming cost V 5 bases and J 1 base, with 12 bases left between them. The CDR3 coding sequence is TGTGCCAGCAGTAAGGCAGGTTTGGCCAAAAACATTCAGTACTTC. Translating it yields CASSKAGLAKNIQYF.

The chain joins TRBV20-1 to TRBJ1-1, with 9 bases aligning to TRBD1. Looked up from germline, CDR1 is DFQATT and CDR2 is SNEGSKA (reference sequence). The J segment lost 4 bases and the V segment lost 3 bases, leaving 0 bases of the junction unmatched. This CDR3 spans 12 amino acids. The CDR3 sequence is CSARDRGTEAFF. As DNA, the CDR3 is TGCAGTGCTAGGGACAGGGGCACTGAAGCTTTCTTT.

The gene calls are TRBV12-3 or TRBV12-4 and TRBJ1-5; D gene uncertain. The V end lost 2 bases, the J end lost 0 bases, and 8 bases lay between the germline ends. The CDR3 consists of 15 residues. CDR3 in amino acids: CASSLRGDSNQPQHF. CDR3 DNA sequence: TGTGCCAGCAGTTTACGGGGAGATAGCAATCAGCCCCAGCATTTT.

This clonotype came up many times. The V and J genes are TRBV20-1 and TRBJ2-3, with D perhaps matching TRBD1 (5 bases). V was cut by 0 bases and J by 0 bases, with 19 bases left in between. The CDR3 consists of 18 residues. CDR1 is DFQATT and CDR2 is SNEGSKA in the germline V gene (reference sequence). For the CDR3, the DNA is TGCAGTGCTAGAGATCCTCCCCCGCAGGGCCCGAGCACAGATACGCAGTATTTT. The encoded protein is CSARDPPPQGPSTDTQYF.

There are many counts of this clonotype. This chain joins TRBV28 and TRBJ1-5, with D possibly being TRBD1 (5 bases). Germline CDR1 MDHEN, CDR2 SYDVKM. There are 16 residues in the CDR3. Trimming cost V 3 bases and J 5 bases, with 17 bases left between them. CDR3 bases: TGTGCCAGCAGTTTTAACAGTAAGTGGGACGATCAGCCCCAGCATTTT. As protein: CASSFNSKWDDQPQHF.